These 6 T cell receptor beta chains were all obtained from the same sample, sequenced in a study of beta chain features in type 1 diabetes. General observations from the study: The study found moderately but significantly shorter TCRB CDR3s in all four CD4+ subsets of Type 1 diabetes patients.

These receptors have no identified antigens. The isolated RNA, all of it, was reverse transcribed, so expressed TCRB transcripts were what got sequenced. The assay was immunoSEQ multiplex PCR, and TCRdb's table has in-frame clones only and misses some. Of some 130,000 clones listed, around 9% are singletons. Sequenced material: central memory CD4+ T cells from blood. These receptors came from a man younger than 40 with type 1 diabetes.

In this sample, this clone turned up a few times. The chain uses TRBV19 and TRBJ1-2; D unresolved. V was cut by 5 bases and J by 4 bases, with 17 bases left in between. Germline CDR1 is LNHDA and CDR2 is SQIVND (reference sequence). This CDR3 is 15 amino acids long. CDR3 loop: CASSVAGHSIYGYTF. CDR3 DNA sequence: TGTGCCAGTAGTGTTGCAGGCCATTCCATCTATGGCTACACCTTC.

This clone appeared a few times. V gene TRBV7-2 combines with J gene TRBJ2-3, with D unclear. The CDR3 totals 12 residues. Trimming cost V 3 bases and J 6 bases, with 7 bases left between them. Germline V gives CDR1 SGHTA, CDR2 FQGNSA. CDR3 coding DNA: TGTGCCAGCAGCTTCTTTTCGGATACGCAGTATTTT. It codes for CASSFFSDTQYF.

The CDR3 bases are TGCAGTGCTCAGGACAGGGGGGAGTTCTTC. As protein: CSAQDRGEFF. This chain joins TRBV20-1 and TRBJ2-1; 10 positions agree with TRBD1. The V gene end was trimmed by 5 bases and the J gene end by 14 bases; junction bases not matched to a gene: 3. Germline loops: CDR1 DFQATT, CDR2 SNEGSKA (reference sequence). This CDR3 has 10 residues.

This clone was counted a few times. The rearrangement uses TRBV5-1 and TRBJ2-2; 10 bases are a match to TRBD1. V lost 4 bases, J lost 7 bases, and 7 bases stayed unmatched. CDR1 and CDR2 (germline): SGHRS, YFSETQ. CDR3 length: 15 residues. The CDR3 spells CASSVGQGRVGELFF. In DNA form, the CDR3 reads TGCGCCAGCAGCGTGGGACAGGGGCGTGTCGGGGAGCTGTTTTTT.

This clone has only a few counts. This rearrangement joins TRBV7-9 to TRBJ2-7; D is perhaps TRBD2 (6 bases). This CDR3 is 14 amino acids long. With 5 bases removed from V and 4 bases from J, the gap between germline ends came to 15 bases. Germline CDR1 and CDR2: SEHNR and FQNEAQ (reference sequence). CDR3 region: CASSLGTESYEQYF. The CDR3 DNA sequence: TGTGCCAGCAGCCTCGGGACTGAGAGTTACGAGCAGTACTTC.

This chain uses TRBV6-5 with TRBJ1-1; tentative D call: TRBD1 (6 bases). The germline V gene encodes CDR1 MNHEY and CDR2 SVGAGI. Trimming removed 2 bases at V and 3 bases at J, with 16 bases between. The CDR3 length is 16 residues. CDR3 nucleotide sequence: TGTGCCAGCAGTTACGCAACAGGGACCTGGGACACTGAAGCTTTCTTT. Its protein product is CASSYATGTWDTEAFF.